This TCR beta chain was sequenced during a study of cytomegalovirus exposure and HLA in healthy donors. On the study more broadly: Earlier results showed 90 million to 130 million unique TCR beta sequences derived from about 179 million T cells.

A note on this clone: The target antigen is unknown.

Germline trimming cut 1 base from V and 4 bases from J; bases unmatched to any gene: 5. CDR1 is SGHRS, CDR2 YFSETQ, per germline. CDR3 size: 16 residues. Whereas donors were nominally healthy upon sampling, unrecorded immune exposures were probable. Study-level findings and limits: Reported performance of the classifier showed diagnosis of cytomegalovirus status with high specificity and sensitivity.

Both 60 Vbeta primers and 13 Jbeta primers went into the PCR. The table came from immunoSEQ multiplex PCR; TCRdb's copy has only in-frame clones and leaves some out. The sample lists some 190,000 clones, 70% to 80% occurring once. Sequencing was carried out using PBMCs. The TCR comes from a woman in her twenties or thirties in good health and CMV-seropositive. This chain joins TRBV5-1 and TRBJ2-2; 9 positions match TRBD1. The CDR3 loop is CASSLPTGGGTGELFF. CDR3 in DNA: TGCGCCAGCAGCTTGCCAACAGGGGGCGGCACCGGGGAGCTGTTTTTT.